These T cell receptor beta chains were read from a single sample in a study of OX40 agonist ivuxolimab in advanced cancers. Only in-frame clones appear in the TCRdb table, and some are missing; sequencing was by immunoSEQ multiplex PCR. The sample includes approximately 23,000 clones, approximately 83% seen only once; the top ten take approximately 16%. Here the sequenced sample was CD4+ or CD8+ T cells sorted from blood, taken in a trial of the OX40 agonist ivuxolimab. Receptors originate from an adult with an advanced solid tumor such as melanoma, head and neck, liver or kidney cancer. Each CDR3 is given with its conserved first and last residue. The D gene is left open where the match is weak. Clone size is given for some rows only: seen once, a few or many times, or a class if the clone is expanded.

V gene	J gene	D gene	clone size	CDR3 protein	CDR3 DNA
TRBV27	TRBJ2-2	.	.	CASWGGANTGELFF	TGTGCCAGCTGGGGGGGGGCCAACACCGGGGAGCTGTTTTTT
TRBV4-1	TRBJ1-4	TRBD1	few	CASSYWDRSNEKLFF	TGCGCCAGCAGTTACTGGGACAGGAGTAATGAAAAACTGTTTTTT
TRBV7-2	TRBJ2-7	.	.	CASSQDPGQYYEQYF	TGTGCCAGCAGCCAAGACCCCGGACAGTACTACGAGCAGTACTTC
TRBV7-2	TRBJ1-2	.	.	CASSLEGLNGYTF	TGTGCCAGCAGCTTAGAAGGGTTAAATGGCTACACCTTC
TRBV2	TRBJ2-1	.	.	CASSPESALEPYNEQFF	TGTGCCAGCAGTCCCGAGAGCGCTCTGGAACCTTACAATGAGCAGTTCTTC
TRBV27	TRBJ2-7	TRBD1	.	CASSLQIPGQGSSYEQYF	TGTGCCAGCAGTTTACAAATTCCGGGACAGGGTTCCTCCTACGAGCAGTACTTC
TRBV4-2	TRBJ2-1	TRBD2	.	CASSLTGTSGSAEQFF	TGTGCCAGCAGCCTGACCGGGACTAGCGGGAGTGCTGAGCAGTTCTTC
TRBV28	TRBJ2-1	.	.	CASSSPRGYEQFF	TGTGCCAGCAGTTCTCCCCGGGGATATGAGCAGTTCTTC
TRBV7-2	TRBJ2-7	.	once	CASSLVSSYEQYF	TGTGCCAGCAGCTTAGTCAGTTCCTACGAGCAGTACTTC
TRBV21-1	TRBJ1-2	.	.	CASSISSRDSYGYTF	TGTGCCAGCAGCATCTCATCCCGGGACAGCTATGGCTACACCTTC
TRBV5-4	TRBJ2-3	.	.	CASRGKDTQYF	TGTGCCAGCAGGGGGAAGGATACGCAGTATTTT
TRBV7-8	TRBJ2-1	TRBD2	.	CASSARDLAGGPSSYNEQFF	TGTGCCAGCAGTGCTAGAGATCTAGCGGGGGGGCCGAGCTCCTACAATGAGCAGTTCTTC
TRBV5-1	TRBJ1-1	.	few	CASKLGTEAFF	TGCGCCAGCAAACTAGGGACTGAAGCTTTCTTT
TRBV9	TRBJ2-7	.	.	CASSATQGPLSVYEQYF	TGTGCCAGCAGCGCCACCCAGGGTCCGCTTTCCGTATACGAGCAGTACTTC
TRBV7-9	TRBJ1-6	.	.	CASSLLGIESPLHF	TGTGCCAGCAGCTTACTGGGTATAGAATCACCCCTCCACTTT
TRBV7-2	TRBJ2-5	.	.	CASSASESWEETQYF	TGTGCCAGCAGCGCAAGCGAAAGTTGGGAGGAGACCCAGTACTTC
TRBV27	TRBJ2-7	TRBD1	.	CASSIRDRGRGYYLEQYF	TGTGCCAGCAGTATCCGGGACAGGGGTCGAGGTTATTATTTAGAGCAGTACTTC
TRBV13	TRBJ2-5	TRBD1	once	CASSHAPGQGEFQETQYF	TGTGCCAGCAGCCACGCCCCCGGACAGGGAGAATTCCAAGAGACCCAGTACTTC
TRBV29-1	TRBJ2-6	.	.	CSVGRAGANVLTF	TGCAGCGTTGGGAGGGCTGGGGCCAACGTCCTGACTTTC
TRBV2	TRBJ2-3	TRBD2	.	CASTSGGVTDTQYF	TGTGCCAGTACGAGCGGGGGGGTCACAGATACGCAGTATTTT
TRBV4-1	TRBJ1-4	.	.	CASSQGRGATNEKLFF	TGCGCCAGCAGCCAAGGGAGGGGAGCAACTAATGAAAAACTGTTTTTT
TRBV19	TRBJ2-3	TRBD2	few	CASGRASTDTQYF	TGTGCCAGCGGGAGGGCTAGCACAGATACGCAGTATTTT
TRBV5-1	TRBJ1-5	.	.	CASSLGQSSNQPQHF	TGCGCCAGCAGCTTGGGACAGAGTAGCAATCAGCCCCAGCATTTT
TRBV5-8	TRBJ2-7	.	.	CASSFDTSYEQYF	TGTGCCAGCAGCTTTGACACCTCCTACGAGCAGTACTTC
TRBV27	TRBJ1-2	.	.	CASSLSIGSNYGYTF	TGTGCCAGCAGTTTATCAATCGGGTCTAACTATGGCTACACCTTC
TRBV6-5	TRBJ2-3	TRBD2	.	CASSSSGGADTQYF	TGTGCCAGCAGTTCTAGCGGGGGGGCAGATACGCAGTATTTT
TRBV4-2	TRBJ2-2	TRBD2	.	CASSLSGAGGSTGELFF	TGTGCCAGCAGCCTGTCCGGAGCGGGAGGGAGCACCGGGGAGCTGTTTTTT
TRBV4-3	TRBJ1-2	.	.	CASSQNAGYDYGYTF	TGCGCCAGCAGCCAGAACGCAGGGTATGACTATGGCTACACCTTC
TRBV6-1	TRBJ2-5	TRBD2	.	CASSEGGGEGETQYF	TGTGCCAGCAGTGAAGGTGGGGGGGAAGGAGAGACCCAGTACTTC
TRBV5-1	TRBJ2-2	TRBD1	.	CASSLAYGTGGMNTGELFF	TGCGCCAGCAGCTTGGCCTACGGGACAGGGGGAATGAACACCGGGGAGCTGTTTTTT
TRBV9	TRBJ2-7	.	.	CASSFRTNSYEQYF	TGTGCCAGCAGCTTTAGGACAAATTCCTACGAGCAGTACTTC
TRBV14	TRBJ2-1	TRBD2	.	CASSQGLQTSGARATYNEQFF	TGTGCCAGCAGCCAAGGACTCCAGACTAGCGGGGCCCGCGCCACCTACAATGAGCAGTTCTTC
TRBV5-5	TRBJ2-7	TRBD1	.	CASSLEGAEQYF	TGTGCCAGCAGCTTGGAGGGGGCCGAGCAGTACTTC
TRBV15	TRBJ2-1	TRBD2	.	CATSSPTAGVYNEQFF	TGTGCCACCAGTTCTCCGACAGCGGGAGTTTACAATGAGCAGTTCTTC
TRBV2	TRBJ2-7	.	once	CANDREGGYEQYF	TGTGCCAACGACAGGGAGGGAGGTTACGAGCAGTACTTC
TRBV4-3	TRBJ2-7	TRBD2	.	CASSQYAGDSYEQYF	TGCGCCAGCAGCCAATACGCGGGGGACTCCTACGAGCAGTACTTC
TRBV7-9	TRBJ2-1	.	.	CASSLEGRASEQFF	TGTGCCAGCAGCTTAGAAGGCAGGGCCAGCGAGCAGTTCTTC
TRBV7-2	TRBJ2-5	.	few	CASSLAINQETQYF	TGTGCCAGCAGCTTAGCAATAAACCAAGAGACCCAGTACTTC
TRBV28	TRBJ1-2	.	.	CASSPGEGSGGYTF	TGTGCCAGCAGTCCCGGAGAGGGGTCGGGTGGCTACACCTTC
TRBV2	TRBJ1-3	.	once	CASSERTEGSGNTIYF	TGTGCCAGCAGTGAGAGGACGGAAGGCTCTGGAAACACCATATATTTT
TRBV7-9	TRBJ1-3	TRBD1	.	CAIDSAKDRGFGDTIYF	TGTGCCATCGATTCAGCGAAGGACAGGGGGTTTGGAGACACCATATATTTT
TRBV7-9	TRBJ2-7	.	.	CASSDSRSYEQYF	TGTGCCAGCAGCGATAGTAGATCCTACGAGCAGTACTTC
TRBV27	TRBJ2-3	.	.	CASSCGPNCTEGTDTQYF	TGTGCCAGCAGTTGTGGACCGAATTGCACCGAGGGCACAGATACGCAGTATTTT
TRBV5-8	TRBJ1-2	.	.	CASSLQGQLNYGYTF	TGTGCCAGCAGCTTACAGGGACAATTAAACTATGGCTACACCTTC
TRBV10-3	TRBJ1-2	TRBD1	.	CALRTGESNGYTF	TGTGCCCTAAGGACAGGCGAGTCAAATGGCTACACCTTC
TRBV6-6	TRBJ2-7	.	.	CASGESVYEQYF	TGTGCCAGCGGCGAAAGTGTCTACGAGCAGTACTTC
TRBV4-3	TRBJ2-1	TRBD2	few	CASSQEFLAGVVVNYNEQFF	TGCGCCAGCAGCCAAGAGTTCCTAGCGGGCGTGGTGGTTAACTACAATGAGCAGTTCTTC
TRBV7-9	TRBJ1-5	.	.	CASSTAGNQPQHF	TGTGCCAGCAGTACGGCCGGCAATCAGCCCCAGCATTTT
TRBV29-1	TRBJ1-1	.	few	CSVEGGGYTEAFF	TGCAGCGTTGAAGGGGGCGGCTACACTGAAGCTTTCTTT
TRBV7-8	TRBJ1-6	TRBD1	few	CASSFTGANSPLHF	TGTGCCAGCAGCTTCACAGGGGCTAATTCACCCCTCCACTTT
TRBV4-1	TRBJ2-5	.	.	CASSPARGREQETQYF	TGCGCCAGCAGCCCGGCGAGGGGGCGGGAACAAGAGACCCAGTACTTC
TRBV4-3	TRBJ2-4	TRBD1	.	CASSQERRGQENIQYF	TGCGCCAGCAGCCAAGAACGAAGGGGACAGGAAAACATTCAGTACTTC
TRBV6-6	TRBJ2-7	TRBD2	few	CASTLREGSYEQYF	TGTGCCAGCACACTCAGGGAGGGATCCTACGAGCAGTACTTC
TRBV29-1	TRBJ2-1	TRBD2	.	CSLSPGGEQFF	TGCAGCCTGAGCCCGGGGGGTGAGCAGTTCTTC
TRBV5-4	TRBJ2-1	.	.	CASATTRGNEQFF	TGTGCCAGCGCCACGACTAGGGGCAATGAGCAGTTCTTC
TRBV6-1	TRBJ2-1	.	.	CASSERTDSYNEQFF	TGTGCCAGCAGTGAACGCACTGACTCCTACAATGAGCAGTTCTTC
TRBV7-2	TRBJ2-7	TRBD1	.	CASRFEDRGPYEQYF	TGTGCCAGCAGGTTTGAGGACAGGGGACCCTACGAGCAGTACTTC
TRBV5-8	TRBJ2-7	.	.	CASSLRRGRSYEQYF	TGTGCCAGCAGCTTGCGGCGGGGCCGCTCCTACGAGCAGTACTTC